This is a list of T cell receptor beta chains from one sample in a study of blood T cell repertoires in COVID-19. Libraries were prepared by immunoSEQ multiplex PCR; TCRdb keeps only in-frame clonotypes and omits some of them. The sample has a few hundred thousand clones, more than 85% seen once; the top ten hold under 3%. What was sequenced was peripheral blood. The receptors were gathered from a person aged 18-35 years with COVID-19, enrolled during active disease. The conserved cysteine and the conserved F or W are not part of the CDR3 here. The order of the fields is V gene, J gene, CDR3 protein.

V gene: TRBV9; J gene: TRBJ1-1; CDR3 protein: ASAEGTGLGTEAF
V gene: TRBV6-5; J gene: TRBJ2-5; CDR3 protein: ASRKPGETQY
V gene: TRBV4-1; J gene: TRBJ1-2; CDR3 protein: ASSQDGTDNYGYT
V gene: TRBV6-5; J gene: TRBJ2-5; CDR3 protein: ASRGDSRGETQY
V gene: TRBV6-5; J gene: TRBJ1-1; CDR3 protein: ASSSGFSTEAF
V gene: TRBV5-1; J gene: TRBJ1-3; CDR3 protein: ASSWDRIKPNSGNTIY
V gene: TRBV9; J gene: TRBJ2-4; CDR3 protein: ASSVEASGRVIQY
V gene: TRBV4-3; J gene: TRBJ1-2; CDR3 protein: ASSQDPTGVYGYT
V gene: TRBV30; J gene: TRBJ2-3; CDR3 protein: AWSVSFSTDTQY
V gene: TRBV5-1; J gene: TRBJ2-3; CDR3 protein: ASSLAGLAGGGTDTQY
V gene: TRBV3-1/TRBV3-2; J gene: TRBJ1-2; CDR3 protein: ASSQEVGSYGYT
V gene: TRBV3-1/TRBV3-2; J gene: TRBJ2-7; CDR3 protein: ASSHRFLYRGEVYEQY
V gene: TRBV28; J gene: TRBJ1-4; CDR3 protein: ASSRGGLGEKLF
V gene: TRBV6-4; J gene: TRBJ2-7; CDR3 protein: ASSETVTLAGGHYEQY
V gene: TRBV19; J gene: TRBJ2-3; CDR3 protein: ASRTGGSTDTQY
V gene: TRBV7-8; J gene: TRBJ2-1; CDR3 protein: ASSLAPGIAGSVQF
V gene: TRBV6-5; J gene: TRBJ2-3; CDR3 protein: ASSYTGSDTQY
V gene: TRBV27; J gene: TRBJ2-1; CDR3 protein: ASRGTSYNEQF
V gene: TRBV18; J gene: TRBJ1-1; CDR3 protein: ASSPDSYTEAF
V gene: TRBV6-5; J gene: TRBJ1-1; CDR3 protein: ASRSPDRNTEAF
V gene: TRBV29-1; J gene: TRBJ2-1; CDR3 protein: SAPGLENNEQF
V gene: TRBV19; J gene: TRBJ2-1; CDR3 protein: ASSTITSGRYEQF
V gene: TRBV15; J gene: TRBJ2-2; CDR3 protein: ATSREGRSGGELF
V gene: TRBV3-1/TRBV3-2; J gene: TRBJ1-2; CDR3 protein: ASSQELGGRGKVNYGYT
V gene: TRBV9; J gene: TRBJ2-5; CDR3 protein: ASSVGEETQY
V gene: TRBV6-2/TRBV6-3; J gene: TRBJ2-4; CDR3 protein: ASSLETGGLAKNIQY
V gene: TRBV5-1; J gene: TRBJ2-7; CDR3 protein: ASSFSTGTYEQY
V gene: TRBV13; J gene: TRBJ2-3; CDR3 protein: ASSLSRGFTDTQY
V gene: TRBV20-1; J gene: TRBJ2-7; CDR3 protein: SASGSASKPYEQY
V gene: TRBV30; J gene: TRBJ1-2; CDR3 protein: AWSGTGDIANYGYT
V gene: TRBV15; J gene: TRBJ2-7; CDR3 protein: ATSRAALTSGSRQEQY
V gene: TRBV7-2; J gene: TRBJ2-7; CDR3 protein: ASSSGTVPYEQY
V gene: TRBV4-3; J gene: TRBJ1-2; CDR3 protein: ASSQETGAPGGYT
V gene: TRBV7-7; J gene: TRBJ1-5; CDR3 protein: ASSSSNSTNQPQH
V gene: TRBV11-2; J gene: TRBJ2-1; CDR3 protein: ASSPTSGRTDEQF
V gene: TRBV4-2; J gene: TRBJ2-2; CDR3 protein: ASSQVTSGSGGELF
V gene: TRBV25-1; J gene: TRBJ2-5; CDR3 protein: ASSESGVQETQY
V gene: TRBV4-1; J gene: TRBJ1-2; CDR3 protein: ASSQGTGLFYYGYT
V gene: TRBV6-6; J gene: TRBJ1-3; CDR3 protein: ASSLGTGGLRGRNTIY
V gene: TRBV9; J gene: TRBJ2-3; CDR3 protein: ASSASAGEGTDTQY
V gene: TRBV7-2; J gene: TRBJ2-2; CDR3 protein: ASRPTGIGAGELF
V gene: TRBV19; J gene: TRBJ2-2; CDR3 protein: ASNSASGTGELF